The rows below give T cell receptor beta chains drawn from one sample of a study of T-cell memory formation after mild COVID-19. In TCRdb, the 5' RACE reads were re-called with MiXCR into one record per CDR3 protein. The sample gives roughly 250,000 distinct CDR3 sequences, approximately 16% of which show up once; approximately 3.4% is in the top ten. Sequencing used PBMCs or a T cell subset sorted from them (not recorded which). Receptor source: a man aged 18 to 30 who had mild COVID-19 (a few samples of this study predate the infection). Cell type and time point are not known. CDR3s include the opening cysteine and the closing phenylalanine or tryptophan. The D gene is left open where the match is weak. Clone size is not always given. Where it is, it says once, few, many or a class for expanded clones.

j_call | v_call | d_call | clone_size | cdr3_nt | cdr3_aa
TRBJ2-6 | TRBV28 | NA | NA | TGTGCCAGCAAAAAAGGGGGGGCTGGGGCCAACGTCCTGACTTTC | CASKKGGAGANVLTF
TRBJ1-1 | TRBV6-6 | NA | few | TGTGCCAGCAGTTACTATGGGGGGCTAGAAGCTTTCTTT | CASSYYGGLEAFF
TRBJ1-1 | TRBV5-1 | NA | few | TGCGCCAGCAGCCCACGGGGAGCGCGCACTGAAGCTTTCTTT | CASSPRGARTEAFF
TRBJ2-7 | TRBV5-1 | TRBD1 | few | TGCGCCAGCAGCAGGGGGACAGGGCGGAGCGAGCAGTACTTC | CASSRGTGRSEQYF
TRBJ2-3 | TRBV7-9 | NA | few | TGTGCCAGCAGCCCACAGCCAGATACGCAGTATTTT | CASSPQPDTQYF
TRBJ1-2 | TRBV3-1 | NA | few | TGTGCCAGCAGCCAGTTGGGGGACTACACCTTC | CASSQLGDYTF
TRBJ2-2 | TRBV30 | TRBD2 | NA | TGTGCCTGGATCGGACTAGCGGGGCTCACCGGGGAGCTGTTTTTT | CAWIGLAGLTGELFF
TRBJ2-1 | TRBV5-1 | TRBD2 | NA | TGCGCCAGCAGTTGGACTAGCGGGGTGGGGAATGAGCAGTTCTTC | CASSWTSGVGNEQFF
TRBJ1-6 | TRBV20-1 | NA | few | TGCAGTGCTGAAAGGGGGGCCTCACCCCTCCACTTT | CSAERGASPLHF
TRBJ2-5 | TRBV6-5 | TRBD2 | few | TGTGCCAGCAGTTGGACTAGTCGAGAGACCCAGTACTTC | CASSWTSRETQYF
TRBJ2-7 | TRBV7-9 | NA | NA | TGTGCCAGCAGTCGGACTGACGAGCAGTACTTC | CASSRTDEQYF
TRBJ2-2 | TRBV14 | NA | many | TGTGCCAGCAGCCAAGATCTCGCCCGGGAGCTGTTTTTT | CASSQDLARELFF
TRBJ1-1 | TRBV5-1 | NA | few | TGCGCCAGCAGCTCCGAAGTACAGACCACGAACACTGAAGCTTTCTTT | CASSSEVQTTNTEAFF
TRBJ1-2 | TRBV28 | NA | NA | TGTGCCAGCAGTTCTATGGGACGGAACTATGGCTACACCTTC | CASSSMGRNYGYTF
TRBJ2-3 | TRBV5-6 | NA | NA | TGTGCCAGCAGCTTGCGGCCGGAAGATACGCAGTATTTT | CASSLRPEDTQYF
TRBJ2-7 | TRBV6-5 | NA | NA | TGTGCCAGCAGTGGACAGTGGGACCGCTACGAGCAGTACTTC | CASSGQWDRYEQYF
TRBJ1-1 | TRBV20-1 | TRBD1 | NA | TGCAGTGCTAGCTCAGGGGGTGTGAACACTGAAGCTTTCTTT | CSASSGGVNTEAFF
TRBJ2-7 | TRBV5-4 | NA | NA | TGTGCCAGCAGTGACGGGGGTTGGAGGCCCTACGAGCAGTACTTC | CASSDGGWRPYEQYF
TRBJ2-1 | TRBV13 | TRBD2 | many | TGTGCCAGCAGCTCCCTAGCGGGGGGTTACAATGAGCAGTTCTTC | CASSSLAGGYNEQFF
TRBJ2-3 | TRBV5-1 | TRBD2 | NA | TGCGCCAGCAGCTTGGCCTTGCGGGGGGGATCGGATACGCAGTATTTT | CASSLALRGGSDTQYF
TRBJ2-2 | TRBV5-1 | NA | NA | TGCGCCAGCAGCTTGGGTCCTGAGAACACCGGGGAGCTGTTTTTT | CASSLGPENTGELFF
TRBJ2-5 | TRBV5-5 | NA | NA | TGTGCCAGCCACCCCTCCGGGGTCAGGGGAGAGACCCAGTACTTC | CASHPSGVRGETQYF
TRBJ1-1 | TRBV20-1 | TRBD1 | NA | TGCAGTGCAGCGGCAGGGGGAGTCAACACTGAAGCTTTCTTT | CSAAAGGVNTEAFF
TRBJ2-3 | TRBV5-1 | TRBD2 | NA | TGCGCCAGCAGCCCCATCCAGCGGGGGACCACAGATACGCAGTATTTT | CASSPIQRGTTDTQYF
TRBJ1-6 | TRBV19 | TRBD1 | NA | TGTGCCAGCCGACAGGGCACGATGAATTCACCCCTCCACTTT | CASRQGTMNSPLHF
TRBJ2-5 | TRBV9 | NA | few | TGTGCCAGCAGCGTAGCGGAGGCAGAGACCCAGTACTTC | CASSVAEAETQYF
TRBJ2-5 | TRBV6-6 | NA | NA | TGTGCCAGCAGTACCCCGGGGCAGGGGACCCAGTACTTC | CASSTPGQGTQYF
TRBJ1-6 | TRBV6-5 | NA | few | TGTGCCAGCAAAACCTACGGGACATCCTATAATTCACCCCTCCACTTT | CASKTYGTSYNSPLHF
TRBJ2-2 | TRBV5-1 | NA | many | TGCGCCAGCAGTGCAACGAACACCGGGGAGCTGTTTTTT | CASSATNTGELFF
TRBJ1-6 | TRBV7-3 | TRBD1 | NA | TGTGCCAGCAGCCTGAACGACAGGGGGCGAAATTCACCCCTCCACTTT | CASSLNDRGRNSPLHF
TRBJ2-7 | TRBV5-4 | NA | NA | TGTGCCAGCAGCTTGGACTCGGGCGAGCAGTACTTC | CASSLDSGEQYF
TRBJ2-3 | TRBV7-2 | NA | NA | TGTGCCAGCAGCCCGCACCCGGACCCCAGCACAGATACGCAGTATTTT | CASSPHPDPSTDTQYF